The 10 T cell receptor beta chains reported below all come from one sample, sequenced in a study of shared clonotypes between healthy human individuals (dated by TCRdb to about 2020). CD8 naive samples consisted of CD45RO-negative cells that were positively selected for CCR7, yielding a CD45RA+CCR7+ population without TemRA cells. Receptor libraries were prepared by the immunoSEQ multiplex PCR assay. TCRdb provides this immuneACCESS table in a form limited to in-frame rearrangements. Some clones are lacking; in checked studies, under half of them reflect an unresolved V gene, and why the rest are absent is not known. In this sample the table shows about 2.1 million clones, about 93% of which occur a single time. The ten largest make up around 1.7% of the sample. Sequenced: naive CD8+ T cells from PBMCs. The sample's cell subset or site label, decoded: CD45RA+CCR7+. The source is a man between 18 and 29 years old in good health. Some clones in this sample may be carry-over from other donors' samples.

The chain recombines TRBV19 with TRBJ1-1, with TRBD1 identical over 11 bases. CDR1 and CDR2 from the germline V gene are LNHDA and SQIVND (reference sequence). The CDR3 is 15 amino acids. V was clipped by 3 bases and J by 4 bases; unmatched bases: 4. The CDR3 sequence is CASSIRTGGRTEAFF. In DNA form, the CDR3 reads TGTGCCAGTAGTATTAGGACAGGGGGCCGCACTGAAGCTTTCTTT. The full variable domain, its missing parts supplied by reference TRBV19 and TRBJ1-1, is DGGITQSPKYLFRKEGQNVTLSCEQNLNHDAMYWYRQDPGQGLRLIYYSQIVNDFQKGDIAEGYSVSREKKESFPLTVTSAQKNPTAFYLCASSIRTGGRTEAFFGQGTRLTVV.

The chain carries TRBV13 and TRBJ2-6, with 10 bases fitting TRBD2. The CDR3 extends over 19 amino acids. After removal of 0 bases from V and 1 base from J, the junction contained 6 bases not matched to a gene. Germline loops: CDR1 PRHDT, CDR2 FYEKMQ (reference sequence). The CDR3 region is CASSLGRGSGRSGANVLTF. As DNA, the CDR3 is TGTGCCAGCAGCTTAGGCCGGGGTAGCGGGAGGTCTGGGGCCAACGTCCTGACTTTC.

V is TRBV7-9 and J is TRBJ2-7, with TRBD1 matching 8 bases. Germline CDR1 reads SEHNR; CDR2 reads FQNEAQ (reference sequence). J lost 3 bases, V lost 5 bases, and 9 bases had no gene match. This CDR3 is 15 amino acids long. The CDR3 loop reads CASSGWTGQVYEQYF. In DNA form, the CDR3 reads TGTGCCAGCAGCGGGTGGACGGGACAGGTCTACGAGCAGTACTTC. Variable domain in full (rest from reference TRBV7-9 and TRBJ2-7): DTGVSQNPRHKITKRGQNVTFRCDPISEHNRLYWYRQTLGQGPEFLTYFQNEAQLEKSRLLSDRFSAERPKGSFSTLEIQRTEQGDSAMYLCASSGWTGQVYEQYFGPGTRLTVT.

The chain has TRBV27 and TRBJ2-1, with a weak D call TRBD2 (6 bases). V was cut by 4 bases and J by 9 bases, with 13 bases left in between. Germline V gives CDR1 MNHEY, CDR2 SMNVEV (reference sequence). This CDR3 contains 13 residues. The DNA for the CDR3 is TGTGCCAGCAGTTATGGAGGGTCGGGTGAGCAGTTCTTC. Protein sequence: CASSYGGSGEQFF.

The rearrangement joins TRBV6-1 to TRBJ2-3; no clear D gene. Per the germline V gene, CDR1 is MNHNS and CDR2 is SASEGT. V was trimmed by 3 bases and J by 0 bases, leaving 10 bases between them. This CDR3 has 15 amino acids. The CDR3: CASSELSASTDTQYF. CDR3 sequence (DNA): TGTGCCAGCAGTGAGTTGTCGGCTAGCACAGATACGCAGTATTTT.

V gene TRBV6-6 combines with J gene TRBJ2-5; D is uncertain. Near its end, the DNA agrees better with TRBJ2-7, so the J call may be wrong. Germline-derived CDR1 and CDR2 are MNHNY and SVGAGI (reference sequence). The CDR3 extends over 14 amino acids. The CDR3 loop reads CASSPLRVNYEQYF. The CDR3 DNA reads TGTGCCAGCAGCCCCCTAAGGGTTAACTACGAGCAGTACTTC.

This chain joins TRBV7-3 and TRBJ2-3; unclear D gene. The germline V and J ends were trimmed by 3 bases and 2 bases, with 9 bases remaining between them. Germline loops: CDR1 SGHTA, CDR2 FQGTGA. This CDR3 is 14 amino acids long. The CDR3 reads CASSFGAYTDTQYF. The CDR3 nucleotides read TGTGCCAGCAGCTTTGGCGCCTACACAGATACGCAGTATTTT.

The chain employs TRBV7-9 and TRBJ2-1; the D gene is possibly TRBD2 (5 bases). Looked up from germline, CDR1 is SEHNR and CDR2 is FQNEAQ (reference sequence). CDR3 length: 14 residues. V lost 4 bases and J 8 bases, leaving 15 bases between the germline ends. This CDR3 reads CASSSLYVGDEQFF. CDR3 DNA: TGTGCCAGCAGCTCACTGTACGTGGGAGATGAGCAGTTCTTC.

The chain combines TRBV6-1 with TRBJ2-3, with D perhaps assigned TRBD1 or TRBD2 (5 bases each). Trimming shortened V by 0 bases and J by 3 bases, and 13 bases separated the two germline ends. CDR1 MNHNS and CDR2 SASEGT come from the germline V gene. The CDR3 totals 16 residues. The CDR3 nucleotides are TGTGCCAGCAGTGAAGCCAGGGAGTCTAGGACAGATACGCAGTATTTT. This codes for CASSEARESRTDTQYF.

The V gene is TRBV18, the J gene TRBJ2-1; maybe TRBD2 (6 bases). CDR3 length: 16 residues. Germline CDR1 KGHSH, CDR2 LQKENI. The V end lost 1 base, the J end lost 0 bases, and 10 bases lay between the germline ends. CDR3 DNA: TGTGCCAGCTCACCACTCTCCGGGAGCTCCTACAATGAGCAGTTCTTC. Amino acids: CASSPLSGSSYNEQFF.